The 2 T cell receptor beta chains below were found in one sample sequenced in a study of blood T cell repertoires in COVID-19. Profiled with immunoSEQ multiplex PCR; TCRdb holds only in-frame clones, not every one. The sample lists some 340,000 clones; 85% to 95% were seen once. The specimen was PBMCs or T cells enriched from blood (not recorded which). The source is a woman in her thirties who had been exposed to COVID-19.

J is TRBJ2-2 and V is TRBV3-1 (or the pseudogene TRBV3-2); 10 bases map to TRBD1. V shed 1 base and J 6 bases; nucleotides not matched to a gene: 5. Per the germline V gene, CDR1 is LGHDT and CDR2 is YNNKEL (reference sequence). This CDR3 contains 16 residues. CDR3 sequence (DNA): TGTGCCAGCAGCCAAGCGACAGGGGGCGATTCCGGGGAGCTGTTTTTT. Protein: CASSQATGGDSGELFF.

The chain carries TRBV6-4 and TRBJ1-1; D is undetermined. The CDR3 is 13 amino acids. V lost 6 bases and J 1 base, leaving 9 bases between the germline ends. Germline V lookup: CDR1 MRHNA, CDR2 SNTAGT. Written as DNA, the CDR3 is TGTGCCAGCAGCCCCAGGAAGAACACTGAAGCTTTCTTT. Its protein product is CASSPRKNTEAFF.